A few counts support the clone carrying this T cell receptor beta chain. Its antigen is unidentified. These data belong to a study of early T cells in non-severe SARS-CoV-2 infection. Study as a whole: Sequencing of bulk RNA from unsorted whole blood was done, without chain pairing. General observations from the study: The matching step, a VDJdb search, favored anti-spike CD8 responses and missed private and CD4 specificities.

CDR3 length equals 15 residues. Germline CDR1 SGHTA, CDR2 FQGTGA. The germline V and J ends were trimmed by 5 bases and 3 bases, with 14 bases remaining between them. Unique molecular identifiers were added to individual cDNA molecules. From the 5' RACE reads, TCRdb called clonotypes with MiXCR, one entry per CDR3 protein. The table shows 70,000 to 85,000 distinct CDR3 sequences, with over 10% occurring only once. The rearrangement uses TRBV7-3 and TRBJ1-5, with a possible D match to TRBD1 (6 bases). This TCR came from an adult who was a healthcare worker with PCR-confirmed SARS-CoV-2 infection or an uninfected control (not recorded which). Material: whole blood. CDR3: CASSLTGQNNQPQHF. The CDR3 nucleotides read TGTGCCAGCAGCCTCACCGGACAGAACAATCAGCCCCAGCATTTT.